The 32 T cell receptor beta chains in this list originate from one sample, sequenced in a study of control samples from healthy donors and cancer patients (TCRdb year 2020). Library preparation employed the immunoSEQ multiplex PCR assay. TCRdb's version of the immuneACCESS table is confined to in-frame rearrangements and falls short of the full clone set. An unresolved V gene accounts for under half of the shortfall where checked; the remainder is of unknown origin. This sample's listing comprises roughly 190,000 clones. The leading ten clones occupy approximately 2.2% of the sample. The sample consisted of blood. These receptors all come from a young woman in good health.

CDR3 residues: CASSLTASGGNNEQFF. The CDR3 DNA reads TGTGCCAGCAGTCTGACCGCGAGCGGGGGTAACAATGAGCAGTTCTTC. The chain combines TRBV6-2 or TRBV6-3 with TRBJ2-1; 8 bases are shared with TRBD2. CDR3 length: 16 residues. Looked up from germline, CDR1 is MNHEY and CDR2 is SVGEGT. V was pared by 5 bases and J by 5 bases, with 11 bases of the junction left unmatched.

On this clone itself: The limits of the CDR3 on the DNA are not certain, so only TCRdb's listed CDR3 is given. The rearrangement links TRBV6-2 or TRBV6-3 to TRBJ1-1; TRBD1 is taken as the D call from the table, unchecked against the DNA. Looked up from germline, CDR1 is MNHEY and CDR2 is SVGEGT. The CDR3 length is 15 residues, termini included. CDR3 in amino acids: CASSSSGQSYTEAFF.

Note on this clone: The sample holds other DNA sequences that translate to the same CDR3. The V call is TRBV19, the J call TRBJ2-2; D remains unclear. Trimming took off 3 bases at V and 3 bases at J, with 8 bases between the two ends. Germline V gene sequence: CDR1 LNHDA, CDR2 SQIVND (reference sequence). CDR3 length: 14 amino acids. DNA for the CDR3: TGTGCCAGTAGTATCGGCGGATACACCGGGGAGCTGTTTTTT. It yields the protein CASSIGGYTGELFF.

The chain joins TRBV20-1 to TRBJ1-6, with TRBD1 as a possible D gene (6 bases). The germline V gene has CDR1 DFQATT and CDR2 SNEGSKA (reference sequence). V shed 3 bases and J shed 9 bases, with 15 bases lying between them. This CDR3 is built from 14 residues. For the CDR3, the DNA is TGCAGTGCTAGTAGTGTGACAGGAGGTTCACCCCTCCACTTT. Protein product: CSASSVTGGSPLHF.

The chain uses TRBV4-1 and TRBJ1-6; D not certain. V lost 1 base, J lost 5 bases, and 15 bases lay in between. This CDR3 contains 17 residues. The germline gives CDR1 MGHRA, CDR2 YSYEKL. CDR3 sequence (DNA): TGCGCCAGCAGCCAAGTCCCCACCAGGAGGAATAATTCACCCCTCCACTTT. It encodes CASSQVPTRRNNSPLHF.

To note about this clone: One end of the junction is discordant with germline, which a read error may explain. The V gene is TRBV13, the J gene TRBJ2-1; weak D call: TRBD2 (7 bases). CDR3 length equals 15 residues. Per germline, CDR1 PRHDT and CDR2 FYEKMQ (reference sequence). CDR3 protein: CPSRGGGEAYNEQFF. CDR3 DNA sequence: TGTCCCAGCAGGGGAGGGGGGGAGGCCTACAATGAGCAGTTCTTC. The full variable domain, with the rest looked up from reference TRBV13 and TRBJ2-1, is AAGVIQSPRHLIKEKRETATLKCYPIPRHDTVYWYQQGPGQDPQFLISFYEKMQSDKGSIPDRFSAQQFSDYHSELNMSSLELGDSALYFCPSRGGGEAYNEQFFGPGTRLTVL.

The chain has TRBV7-9 and TRBJ2-1; 12 positions agree with TRBD2. The length of the CDR3 is 16 residues. Germline V gene sequence: CDR1 SEHNR, CDR2 FQNEAQ (reference sequence). V dropped 5 bases and J dropped 3; count of bases not matched to a gene: 5. CDR3 region: CASSTRTSGVYNEQFF. The CDR3 coding sequence is TGTGCCAGCAGCACCCGGACTAGCGGGGTCTACAATGAGCAGTTCTTC.

The chain combines TRBV18 with TRBJ1-1; D call uncertain. V lost 0 bases to trimming and J lost 4 bases, with 6 bases between them. This CDR3 region has 13 residues. Per the germline V gene, CDR1 is KGHSH and CDR2 is LQKENI. CDR3 residues: CASSPPEGTEAFF. In DNA form, the CDR3 reads TGTGCCAGCTCACCACCTGAGGGCACTGAAGCTTTCTTT. Filled out from reference TRBV18 and TRBJ1-1, the complete variable domain reads NAGVMQNPRHLVRRRGQEARLRCSPMKGHSHVYWYRQLPEEGLKFMVYLQKENIIDESGMPKERFSAEFPKEGPSILRIQQVVRGDSAAYFCASSPPEGTEAFFGQGTRLTVV.

The V gene is TRBV6-5, the J gene TRBJ1-1; 8 nucleotides match TRBD1. The germline V gene encodes CDR1 MNHEY and CDR2 SVGAGI. This CDR3 region has 15 residues. The V segment lost 7 bases and the J segment 1 base; nucleotides outside the gene matches: 8. CDR3 sequence reads: CASKARQGRNTEAFF. DNA of the CDR3: TGTGCCAGCAAAGCCCGACAGGGGAGGAACACTGAAGCTTTCTTT.

V is TRBV3-1 (or the pseudogene TRBV3-2) and J is TRBJ1-5, with a tentative D call TRBD1 (6 bases). Per the germline V gene, CDR1 is LGHDT and CDR2 is YNNKEL (reference sequence). V shed 5 bases and J shed 5 bases, with 7 bases lying between them. The CDR3 has 12 amino acids. The CDR3 DNA reads TGTGCCAGCAGCTACAGGGATCAGCCCCAGCATTTT. Protein product: CASSYRDQPQHF.

The chain has TRBV28 and TRBJ1-3; a possible D gene is TRBD1 (5 bases). The CDR3 consists of 13 residues. V dropped 10 bases and J dropped 4 bases, with 14 bases sitting between them. Germline-derived CDR1 and CDR2 are MDHEN and SYDVKM. DNA for the CDR3: TGTGCCATCGCGACAGCCCCAGGAAACACCATATATTTT. Encoded protein: CAIATAPGNTIYF.

This chain joins TRBV15 and TRBJ1-1, with a tentative D call TRBD1 (5 bases). The V gene's germline CDR1 is LNHNV and CDR2 YYDKDF (reference sequence). The CDR3 is 14 amino acids. Trimming cost V 1 base and J 1 base, with 7 bases left between them. The CDR3 nucleotides are TGTGCCACCAGCAGAGGGGGACGGAACACTGAAGCTTTCTTT. It is translated as CATSRGGRNTEAFF.

The DNA for the CDR3 is TGTGCCAGCAGCCCGCGGACCTTCGGGGGCACCGGGGAGCTGTTTTTT. This translates into CASSPRTFGGTGELFF. The J gene is TRBJ2-2, the V gene TRBV7-3, with a tentative D call TRBD2 (6 bases). CDR1 SGHTA and CDR2 FQGTGA come from the germline V gene. The CDR3 is 16 residues long. The V end was cut by 5 bases, the J end by 4 bases, with 17 bases between.

The chain couples TRBV3-1 (or the pseudogene TRBV3-2) to TRBJ2-1; TRBD2 agrees at 11 bases. Trimming at V came to 0 bases and at J to 3 bases, leaving 4 bases not matched to a gene. Germline V gives CDR1 LGHDT, CDR2 YNNKEL (reference sequence). The CDR3 spans 17 residues. DNA for the CDR3: TGTGCCAGCAGCCAAGAAACTAGCGGGGGCTTCTACAATGAGCAGTTCTTC. It is translated as CASSQETSGGFYNEQFF.

J is TRBJ1-2 and V is TRBV28; 7 bases match TRBD1. Trimming removed 6 bases from V and 4 bases from J; junction bases left unmatched: 11. Germline CDR1 is MDHEN and CDR2 is SYDVKM. This CDR3 is 15 amino acids long. The CDR3: CASSAGDSRIYGYTF. The CDR3 nucleotides are TGTGCCAGCAGCGCCGGGGACAGCAGGATCTATGGCTACACCTTC.

This chain connects TRBV2 to TRBJ2-3; D remains unclear. Germline CDR1 and CDR2: SNHLY and FYNNEI. The ends were cut back, 10 bases at V and 2 bases at J, with 16 bases in the middle. The CDR3 consists of 14 residues. CDR3 sequence reads: CAIPGSSSTDTQYF. CDR3 bases: TGTGCCATCCCGGGTTCCTCTTCCACAGATACGCAGTATTTT.

The chain has TRBV25-1 and TRBJ1-1; D is possibly TRBD1 (5 bases). V was pared by 5 bases and J by 1 base, with 8 bases between. From germline, CDR1 is MGHDK and CDR2 SYGVNS. This CDR3 comprises 13 residues. Here the CDR3 DNA reads TGTGCCAGCAGTAGAGGGGCGAACACTGAAGCTTTCTTT. Protein sequence: CASSRGANTEAFF.

The chain couples TRBV6-5 to TRBJ2-3; D is possibly TRBD2 (5 bases). CDR1 MNHEY and CDR2 SVGAGI come from the germline V gene. V was trimmed by 5 bases and J by 9 bases, leaving 12 bases between them. CDR3 size: 12 residues. The CDR3 is CASSPNPGTQYF. The CDR3 DNA is TGTGCCAGCAGTCCGAACCCGGGGACGCAGTATTTT.

The genes are TRBV6-5 and TRBJ1-2, with D unclear. The CDR3 has 15 amino acids. V was shortened by 2 bases and J by 2 bases, with 12 bases between the two germline ends. Germline-derived CDR1 and CDR2 are MNHEY and SVGAGI. Here the CDR3 reads CASSYRAFPNYGYTF. The CDR3 nucleotides are TGTGCCAGCAGTTACCGCGCGTTTCCCAACTATGGCTACACCTTC.

The V gene is TRBV18, the J gene TRBJ1-6, with no clear D. From germline, CDR1 is KGHSH and CDR2 LQKENI. V was trimmed by 3 bases and J by 14 bases, leaving 8 bases between them. This CDR3 has 11 amino acids. CDR3 residues: CASSPGEALHF. The DNA for the CDR3 is TGTGCCAGCTCACCGGGTGAGGCCCTCCACTTT.

This chain links TRBV28 with TRBJ1-3; D gene uncertain. V was shortened by 8 bases and J by 0 bases, with 14 bases between the two germline ends. This CDR3 region has 15 residues. Germline V gene lookup returns CDR1 MDHEN and CDR2 SYDVKM. The CDR3 sequence is CASGPAEFSGNTIYF. Here the CDR3 DNA reads TGTGCCAGCGGTCCGGCGGAGTTCTCTGGAAACACCATATATTTT.

The rearrangement links TRBV27 to TRBJ1-2; no reliable D call. The CDR3 extends over 14 amino acids. Per germline, CDR1 MNHEY and CDR2 SMNVEV (reference sequence). V shed 6 bases and J shed 2 bases, with 13 bases lying between them. The chain's CDR3 is CASRIRTENYGYTF. The DNA of the CDR3 is TGTGCCAGCAGAATCCGGACGGAAAACTATGGCTACACCTTC.

The chain uses TRBV2 and TRBJ1-1, with D perhaps TRBD1 (5 bases). Germline-derived CDR1 and CDR2 are SNHLY and FYNNEI. There are 14 residues in the CDR3. Trimming removed 4 bases from V and 1 base from J, with 10 bases in between. CDR3 sequence: CASSVTETNTEAFF. The CDR3 DNA is TGTGCCAGCAGTGTGACAGAGACGAACACTGAAGCTTTCTTT.

The chain is built from TRBV4-3 and TRBJ1-1; D unclear. The CDR3 is 14 residues long. From germline, CDR1 is LGHNA and CDR2 YSLEER. V was clipped by 4 bases and J by 3 bases, with 12 bases between them. The chain's CDR3 is CASSRQTGDTEAFF. The DNA for the CDR3 is TGCGCCAGCAGCCGCCAGACTGGGGACACTGAAGCTTTCTTT.

In nucleotides, the CDR3 is TGTGCCAGCAGTTTATACAAATCGCCAGACTCTGGAAACACCATATATTTT. Translating it yields CASSLYKSPDSGNTIYF. The rearrangement links TRBV28 to TRBJ1-3; D gene ambiguous. Trimming pared 1 base from V and 0 bases from J, leaving 13 bases between. The length of the CDR3 is 17 residues. CDR1 is MDHEN and CDR2 is SYDVKM in the germline V gene.

The chain has TRBV6-4 and TRBJ1-5; perhaps TRBD1 as D (6 bases). This CDR3 is built from 15 residues. V lost 4 bases, J lost 4 bases, and 14 bases lay in between. CDR1 is MRHNA, CDR2 SNTAGT, per germline. CDR3 region: CASSAQGGGNQPQHF. CDR3 nucleotides: TGTGCCAGCAGTGCACAGGGAGGTGGGAATCAGCCCCAGCATTTT.

The chain recombines TRBV29-1 with TRBJ1-4; D not resolved. Germline V CDR1 and CDR2: SQVTM, ANQGSEA. The CDR3 totals 15 residues. Trimming pared 7 bases from V and 3 bases from J, leaving 18 bases between. The CDR3 DNA is TGCAGCGCCGAACAATCCGGACGAGCTAATGAAAAACTGTTTTTT. Its translation is CSAEQSGRANEKLFF.

The V call is TRBV7-9, the J call TRBJ1-6, with D uncertain. The CDR3 covers 15 residues. The ends were cut back, 2 bases at V and 9 bases at J, with 14 bases in the middle. CDR1 is SEHNR, CDR2 FQNEAQ, per germline (reference sequence). This chain's CDR3 is CASSLNGGVLSPLHF. The CDR3 DNA follows: TGTGCCAGCAGCTTAAATGGCGGAGTCCTTTCACCCCTCCACTTT. The full variable domain, rest sourced from reference TRBV7-9 and TRBJ1-6, is DTGVSQNPRHKITKRGQNVTFRCDPISEHNRLYWYRQTLGQGPEFLTYFQNEAQLEKSRLLSDRFSAERPKGSFSTLEIQRTEQGDSAMYLCASSLNGGVLSPLHFGNGTRLTVT.

The chain joins TRBV6-5 to TRBJ1-1; the D is unclear. Trimming cost V 5 bases and J 11 bases, with 15 bases left between them. The CDR3 runs 12 residues. Germline CDR1 and CDR2: MNHEY and SVGAGI. The CDR3 region has the DNA TGTGCCAGCAGTCCCCCTGGAGGGTGGGCTTTCTTT. This encodes CASSPPGGWAFF.

This rearrangement joins TRBV9 to TRBJ1-5; TRBD1 matches at 9 bases. J gave up 2 bases and V 3 bases, and 3 bases lay outside the gene matches. Germline lookup yields CDR1 SGDLS and CDR2 YYNGEE. There are 15 residues in the CDR3. The CDR3 nucleotides read TGTGCCAGCAGCGCCAGGGACAGGGGCAATCAGCCCCAGCATTTT. It specifies CASSARDRGNQPQHF.

The chain links TRBV11-2 to TRBJ2-7, with 8 bases matching TRBD2. Germline CDR1 reads SGHAT; CDR2 reads FQNNGV. The CDR3 extends over 18 amino acids. V lost 4 bases and J lost 5; bases outside the gene matches: 19. CDR3 region: CASSSPFETQRGLDEQYF. The CDR3, as DNA: TGTGCCAGCAGCTCCCCCTTTGAAACACAGCGGGGGCTTGACGAGCAGTACTTC.

The chain links TRBV19 to TRBJ2-3; 8 bases map to TRBD1. With 5 bases clipped from V and 5 bases from J, the junction kept 9 bases outside the gene matches. Germline V gives CDR1 LNHDA, CDR2 SQIVND (reference sequence). CDR3 length equals 15 residues. The CDR3 DNA reads as TGTGCCAGTAGTTTGGCGGACAGGGTTAAAGATACGCAGTATTTT. It yields the protein CASSLADRVKDTQYF.